This T cell receptor beta chain is drawn from a study of CD8+ T cells in alopecia areata. As for the study in general: For the treated group, dosing was oral tofacitinib at 5 to 10 mg twice daily.

Per germline, CDR1 KGHSH and CDR2 LQKENI. This CDR3 is built from 12 residues. V trimming: 5 bases; J trimming: 7 bases; junction bases outside the gene matches: 0. Following RNA extraction, reverse transcription yielded cDNA that acted as the sequencing template. This table comes from immunoSEQ multiplex PCR, and its TCRdb copy is limited to in-frame clones, with some not included. Found here are almost 250,000 clones, around two thirds of them singletons; the top ten hold roughly 1.2%. Here the sequenced sample was CD4+ T cells sorted from blood, taken at week 0. This sequence was found in a human donor with alopecia areata. This rearrangement joins TRBV18 to TRBJ2-1; 9 bases are shared with TRBD1. The CDR3 protein is CASSGTGNEQFF. In DNA form, the CDR3 reads TGTGCCAGCTCAGGGACAGGGAATGAGCAGTTCTTC. Looking up the rest from reference TRBV18 and TRBJ2-1 gives the full variable domain: NAGVMQNPRHLVRRRGQEARLRCSPMKGHSHVYWYRQLPEEGLKFMVYLQKENIIDESGMPKERFSAEFPKEGPSILRIQQVVRGDSAAYFCASSGTGNEQFFGPGTRLTVL.